This TCR beta chain was documented in a study of CD8+CD57+ T cells in acquired aplastic anemia. Study in general: Mean yield of DNA from sorted CD4+ and CD8+ cells was 3 to 3.5 ug. Findings of the study overall: Patients and healthy controls showed no significant CD8+ Simpson's diversity difference. The number of CD8+ CDR3 sequences shared by patients and controls was 25 to 35.

Patients chosen for sequencing had CD8+CD57+ cells that had expanded, as shown by flow cytometry. Acquired aplastic anemia of severe grade affected all patients. Genomic DNA provided the template from which TCR beta VDJ and CDR3 profiles were obtained. MiXCR, applied by TCRdb to the reads, yields one record per CDR3 protein. Here the sample spans roughly 100,000 distinct CDR3 sequences, around two thirds being singletons. Comments on this clonotype: Its cognate antigen is unknown.

V gave up 0 bases and J gave up 10 bases, with 10 bases separating them. CDR3 length: 12 amino acids. Germline CDR1 reads SGHAT; CDR2 reads FQNNGV. The chain links TRBV11-2 to TRBJ2-7, with a tentative D call TRBD2 (5 bases). The sample taken for sequencing was sorted CD4+, CD8+, or CD8+CD57+ T cells (not recorded which) from PBMCs. This TCR derives from a human donor with aplastic anemia. CDR3 region: CASSLEEGFQYF. CDR3 nucleotides: TGTGCCAGCAGCTTAGAAGAGGGTTTCCAGTACTTC.